The rows below give T cell receptor beta chains drawn from one sample of a study of T cell changes during pregnancy in multiple sclerosis. Profiled with immunoSEQ multiplex PCR; TCRdb holds only in-frame clones, not every one. The sample has roughly 55,000 clones; about 92% are singletons. The sequencing used CD4+ T cells from peripheral blood mononuclear cells, collected after pregnancy. The receptors were gathered from a female donor in good health, enrolled as a control in a pregnancy study. Each CDR3 is given with its conserved first and last residue. D genes are given only for firm matches. Only part of the rows carry a size: once, few, many, or a class if the clone is expanded.

CDR3: CAISEVSGGETQYF; DNA: TGTGCCATCAGTGAAGTGTCGGGAGGAGAGACCCAGTACTTC; V: TRBV10-3; D: TRBD2; J: TRBJ2-5; size: .
CDR3: CASSFDPGGGYTF; DNA: TGTGCCAGCAGTTTCGATCCGGGGGGGGGCTACACCTTC; V: TRBV28; D: .; J: TRBJ1-2; size: .
CDR3: CASNALDRANYGYTF; DNA: TGTGCCAGCAATGCCCTGGACAGAGCTAACTATGGCTACACCTTC; V: TRBV6-1; D: .; J: TRBJ1-2; size: .
CDR3: CASRRDTQYF; DNA: TGTGCCAGTCGGAGAGATACGCAGTATTTT; V: TRBV11-2; D: .; J: TRBJ2-3; size: .
CDR3: CASSEDRNTEAFF; DNA: TGTGCCAGCAGCGAGGACAGGAACACTGAAGCTTTCTTT; V: TRBV7-3; D: .; J: TRBJ1-1; size: once
CDR3: CASSKPPDRDGGNTEAFF; DNA: TGTGCCAGCAGCAAACCCCCGGACAGGGACGGGGGCAACACTGAAGCTTTCTTT; V: TRBV21-1; D: .; J: TRBJ1-1; size: .
CDR3: CASSTTLDRNTEAFF; DNA: TGTGCCAGCAGCACCACCCTGGACAGAAACACTGAAGCTTTCTTT; V: TRBV6-5; D: .; J: TRBJ1-1; size: .
CDR3: CASSGTGADYGYTF; DNA: TGTGCCAGCAGCGGGACAGGGGCGGACTATGGCTACACCTTC; V: TRBV9; D: TRBD1; J: TRBJ1-2; size: .
CDR3: CASRSGRQGDNFYGYTF; DNA: TGTGCCAGCCGGAGCGGTAGACAGGGCGATAATTTCTATGGCTACACCTTC; V: TRBV27; D: TRBD1; J: TRBJ1-2; size: once
CDR3: CASSDQLYNEQFF; DNA: TGTGCCAGCAGCGATCAACTCTACAATGAGCAGTTCTTC; V: TRBV9; D: .; J: TRBJ2-1; size: once
CDR3: CASSQDPPGRGGTDTQYF; DNA: TGCGCCAGCAGCCAAGACCCCCCGGGGCGGGGGGGCACAGATACGCAGTATTTT; V: TRBV4-3; D: TRBD2; J: TRBJ2-3; size: .
CDR3: CASSQDAGGANEKLFF; DNA: TGCGCCAGCAGCCAAGACGCGGGGGGAGCGAATGAAAAACTGTTTTTT; V: TRBV4-3; D: .; J: TRBJ1-4; size: .
CDR3: CASSPAGNSPLHF; DNA: TGTGCCAGCAGCCCTGCGGGTAATTCACCCCTCCACTTT; V: TRBV11-2; D: .; J: TRBJ1-6; size: few
CDR3: CASSLFWQGDQPQHF; DNA: TGTGCCAGCAGCTTGTTCTGGCAGGGGGATCAGCCCCAGCATTTT; V: TRBV7-2; D: TRBD1; J: TRBJ1-5; size: .
CDR3: CASAGNTEAFF; DNA: TGTGCCAGCGCAGGAAACACTGAAGCTTTCTTT; V: TRBV28; D: .; J: TRBJ1-1; size: .
CDR3: CASSFRETQYF; DNA: TGCGCCAGCAGCTTCAGGGAGACCCAGTACTTC; V: TRBV5-1; D: .; J: TRBJ2-5; size: .
CDR3: CASSSPGTQGYNEQFF; DNA: TGTGCCAGCTCGTCACCCGGGACGCAGGGGTACAATGAGCAGTTCTTC; V: TRBV18; D: .; J: TRBJ2-1; size: once
CDR3: CASSPGAGRRGSNQPQHF; DNA: TGTGCCAGCAGCCCAGGCGCAGGCCGACGCGGGAGCAATCAGCCCCAGCATTTT; V: TRBV28; D: .; J: TRBJ1-5; size: .
CDR3: CASSTDRRVYNEQFF; DNA: TGTGCCAGCAGCACCGACAGGCGGGTATACAATGAGCAGTTCTTC; V: TRBV6-5; D: .; J: TRBJ2-1; size: .
CDR3: CASSLGQITDTQYF; DNA: TGTGCCAGCAGCCTCGGACAGATCACAGATACGCAGTATTTT; V: TRBV4-2; D: .; J: TRBJ2-3; size: .
CDR3: CASSLGLGGGTDTQYF; DNA: TGTGCCAGCAGCTTGGGTTTAGGGGGAGGCACAGATACGCAGTATTTT; V: TRBV5-4; D: .; J: TRBJ2-3; size: .
CDR3: CASSPSAGGYNEQFF; DNA: TGTGCCAGCAGCCCCTCAGCGGGGGGGTACAATGAGCAGTTCTTC; V: TRBV7-9; D: TRBD2; J: TRBJ2-1; size: .
CDR3: CASSLGTGGNTIYF; DNA: TGTGCCAGCAGCCTAGGGACAGGGGGAAACACCATATATTTT; V: TRBV7-9; D: TRBD1; J: TRBJ1-3; size: .
CDR3: CASSLAEGTEAFF; DNA: TGTGCCAGCAGCTTAGCGGAGGGAACTGAAGCTTTCTTT; V: TRBV7-2; D: .; J: TRBJ1-1; size: .
CDR3: CSVPWGAGRNEQFF; DNA: TGCAGCGTCCCTTGGGGAGCGGGAAGGAATGAGCAGTTCTTC; V: TRBV29-1; D: TRBD2; J: TRBJ2-1; size: .
CDR3: CASSYTRTGTGGYTF; DNA: TGTGCCAGCAGTTACACGAGAACCGGGACAGGGGGCTACACCTTC; V: TRBV6-6; D: TRBD1; J: TRBJ1-2; size: .
CDR3: CARSYRPYRDNNEKLFF; DNA: TGTGCCAGAAGCTACCGCCCCTACAGGGATAATAATGAAAAACTGTTTTTT; V: TRBV5-3; D: .; J: TRBJ1-4; size: .
CDR3: CAWGTGARETFF; DNA: .; V: TRBV30; D: .; J: TRBJ1-1; size: .
CDR3: CASSPRQGFYGYTF; DNA: TGTGCCAGCAGCCCCAGACAGGGCTTCTATGGCTACACCTTC; V: TRBV7-9; D: TRBD1; J: TRBJ1-2; size: .
CDR3: CASSLGQRSSGNTIYF; DNA: TGTGCCAGCAGCTTGGGGCAGAGGAGCTCTGGAAACACCATATATTTT; V: TRBV28; D: .; J: TRBJ1-3; size: once
CDR3: CASSDSNYGYTF; DNA: TGTGCCAGCAGTGATAGTAACTATGGCTACACCTTC; V: TRBV6-6; D: .; J: TRBJ1-2; size: .
CDR3: CASSSYRRNEQFF; DNA: TGCGCCAGCAGCTCTTACAGGCGAAATGAGCAGTTCTTC; V: TRBV5-1; D: .; J: TRBJ2-1; size: .
CDR3: CASNLGQGGYEQFF; DNA: TGTGCCAGCAACCTGGGACAGGGAGGATATGAGCAGTTCTTC; V: TRBV9; D: TRBD1; J: TRBJ2-1; size: once
CDR3: CASRGTRYEQYF; DNA: TGTGCCAGCAGGGGGACTCGCTACGAGCAGTACTTC; V: TRBV28; D: .; J: TRBJ2-7; size: .
CDR3: CASSVRGVGDEKLFF; DNA: TGTGCCAGCAGCGTCCGTGGGGTGGGAGATGAAAAACTGTTTTTT; V: TRBV9; D: .; J: TRBJ1-4; size: .
CDR3: CATSSGQVSYNSPLHF; DNA: TGTGCCACCAGCAGTGGACAGGTGTCCTATAATTCACCCCTCCACTTT; V: TRBV15; D: TRBD1; J: TRBJ1-6; size: .
CDR3: CASRRVGNTGELFF; DNA: TGTGCCAGTCGGAGAGTTGGGAACACCGGGGAGCTGTTTTTT; V: TRBV27; D: .; J: TRBJ2-2; size: .
CDR3: CASRTRGDSYNSPLHF; DNA: TGTGCCAGCAGAACCAGGGGAGACTCCTATAATTCACCCCTCCACTTT; V: TRBV19; D: .; J: TRBJ1-6; size: once
CDR3: CASSLVGGASGDTQYF; DNA: TGTGCCAGCAGCTTAGTGGGGGGGGCGTCAGGAGATACGCAGTATTTT; V: TRBV11-2; D: .; J: TRBJ2-3; size: .
CDR3: CASSIIGGAGYEQYF; DNA: TGTGCCAGTAGTATCATAGGGGGGGCGGGATACGAGCAGTACTTC; V: TRBV19; D: .; J: TRBJ2-7; size: .
CDR3: CASSSGTSRRDYGYTF; DNA: TGTGCCAGCAGTAGCGGGACGTCCCGGCGGGACTATGGCTACACCTTC; V: TRBV28; D: .; J: TRBJ1-2; size: .
CDR3: CASSLKRSASYGYTF; DNA: TGTGCCAGCAGCTTAAAGCGGAGCGCCAGCTATGGCTACACCTTC; V: TRBV7-2; D: .; J: TRBJ1-2; size: .
CDR3: CASSRSPQLAAEAFF; DNA: TGCGCCAGCAGCCGGAGCCCACAACTGGCGGCTGAAGCTTTCTTT; V: TRBV4-1; D: .; J: TRBJ1-1; size: once
CDR3: CAISGGTGNQETQYF; DNA: TGTGCCATCAGTGGGGGGACAGGGAACCAAGAGACCCAGTACTTC; V: TRBV10-3; D: TRBD1; J: TRBJ2-5; size: .
CDR3: CASRVQPGANSPLHF; DNA: TGCGCCAGCAGGGTCCAGCCAGGGGCTAATTCACCCCTCCACTTT; V: TRBV4-3; D: .; J: TRBJ1-6; size: .
CDR3: CASSPLVLLKQDTQYF; DNA: TGTGCCAGCAGTCCGTTGGTCCTGTTGAAACAAGATACGCAGTATTTT; V: TRBV28; D: .; J: TRBJ2-3; size: .
CDR3: CASSLGPPRFNF; DNA: TGTGCCAGCAGCTTAGGGCCCCCACGCTTTAACTTC; V: TRBV7-2; D: .; J: TRBJ1-2; size: .
CDR3: CASEILGQGRSTDTQYF; DNA: TGTGCCAGTGAGATCCTCGGACAGGGTAGGAGCACAGATACGCAGTATTTT; V: TRBV28; D: TRBD1; J: TRBJ2-3; size: .
CDR3: CASSLAGTSNEQFF; DNA: TGTGCCAGCAGCTTGGCCGGGACAAGCAATGAGCAGTTCTTC; V: TRBV5-4; D: .; J: TRBJ2-1; size: .
CDR3: CASMGQNQPQHF; DNA: TGTGCCAGCATGGGCCAAAATCAGCCCCAGCATTTT; V: TRBV6-6; D: .; J: TRBJ1-5; size: .
CDR3: CASSLGGLALPDTQYF; DNA: TGTGCCAGCAGCCTTGGGGGACTAGCTCTTCCAGATACGCAGTATTTT; V: TRBV7-2; D: TRBD2; J: TRBJ2-3; size: .
CDR3: CASSGTGASSYNEQFF; DNA: TGTGCCAGCAGTGGTACAGGGGCCAGCTCCTACAATGAGCAGTTCTTC; V: TRBV6-4; D: TRBD1; J: TRBJ2-1; size: once
CDR3: CASSQLYRAGYNEQFF; DNA: TGCGCCAGCAGCCAATTGTATAGAGCGGGATACAATGAGCAGTTCTTC; V: TRBV4-3; D: TRBD2; J: TRBJ2-1; size: .
CDR3: CASSPGLAAGTGELFF; DNA: TGTGCCAGCAGCCCCGGACTAGCGGCGGGCACCGGGGAGCTGTTTTTT; V: TRBV7-6; D: TRBD2; J: TRBJ2-2; size: .
CDR3: CASSVAILAGALNTGELFF; DNA: TGTGCCAGCAGCGTAGCAATTCTAGCGGGGGCCCTGAACACCGGGGAGCTGTTTTTT; V: TRBV9; D: TRBD2; J: TRBJ2-2; size: .
CDR3: CASSSDRGSYEQYF; DNA: TGCGCCAGCAGCTCCGACAGGGGGTCCTACGAGCAGTACTTC; V: TRBV5-1; D: TRBD1; J: TRBJ2-7; size: .